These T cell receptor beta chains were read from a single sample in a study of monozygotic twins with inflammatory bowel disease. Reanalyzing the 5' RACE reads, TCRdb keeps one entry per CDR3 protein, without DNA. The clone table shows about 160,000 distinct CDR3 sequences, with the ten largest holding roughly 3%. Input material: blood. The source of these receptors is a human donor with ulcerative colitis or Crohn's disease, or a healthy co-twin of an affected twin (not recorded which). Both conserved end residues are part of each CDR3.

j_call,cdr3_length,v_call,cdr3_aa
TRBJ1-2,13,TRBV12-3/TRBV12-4,CASKTGESNGYTF
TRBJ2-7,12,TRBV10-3,CAISGTGYEQYF
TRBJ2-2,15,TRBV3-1,CASSQTRQDYEELFF
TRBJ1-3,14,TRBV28,CASSSPGSGNTIYF
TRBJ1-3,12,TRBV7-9,CASSLEAYTIYF
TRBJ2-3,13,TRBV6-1,CASTREGRHTQYF
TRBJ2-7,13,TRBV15,CATSRDPSYEQYF
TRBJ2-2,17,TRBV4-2,CASSQEGGAGAVGELFF
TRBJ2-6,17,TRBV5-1,CASSLEGSRSGANVLTF
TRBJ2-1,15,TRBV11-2,CASSLYSDPAGGQFF
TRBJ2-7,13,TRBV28,CASSMAPSYEQYF
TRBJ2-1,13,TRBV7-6,CASRPVGGNEQFF
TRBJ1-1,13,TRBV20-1,CSARQGANTEAFF
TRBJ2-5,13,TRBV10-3,CAIRGRIGDPQYF
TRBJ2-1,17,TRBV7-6,CASSLDLGTSFYNEQFF
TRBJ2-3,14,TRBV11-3,CASSSRGITDTQYF
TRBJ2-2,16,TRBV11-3,CASSPQPGQSGGELFF
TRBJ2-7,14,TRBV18,CASSPPANHYEQYF
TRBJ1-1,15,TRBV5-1,CASSVHGGMNTEAFF
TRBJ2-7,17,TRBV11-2,CASSQRERTLVPYEQYF
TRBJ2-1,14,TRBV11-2,CASSLNPGGNEQFF
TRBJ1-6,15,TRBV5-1,CASSLGIGGNSPLHF
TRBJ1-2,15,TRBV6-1,CASRWGGRGHYGYTF
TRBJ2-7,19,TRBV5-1,CASSLHMVPGLAGGYEQYF
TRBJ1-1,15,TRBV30,CAWSASTGFLTEAFF
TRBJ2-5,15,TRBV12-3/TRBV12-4,CASTSSDRGQETQYF
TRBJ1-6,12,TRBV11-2,CARIFRNSPLHF
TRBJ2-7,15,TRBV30,CAWSVGTSGRGQQYF
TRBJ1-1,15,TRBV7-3,CASSLYRETNTEAFF
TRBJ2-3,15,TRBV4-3,CASSQYRGPTDTQYF
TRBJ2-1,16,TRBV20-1,CSARLQLAGADNEQFF
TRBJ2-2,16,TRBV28,CASRILAGENTGELFF
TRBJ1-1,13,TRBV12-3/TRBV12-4,CASSFHENTEAFF
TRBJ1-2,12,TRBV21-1,CASGLHMCGYTF
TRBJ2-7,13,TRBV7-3,CASSSYRGSGQYF
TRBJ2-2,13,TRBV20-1,CSVRSGNTGELFF
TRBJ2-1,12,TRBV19,CASRAFSNEQFF
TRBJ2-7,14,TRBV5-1,CASSSGTGAYEQYF
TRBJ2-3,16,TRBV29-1,CSVETGTGRATDTQYF
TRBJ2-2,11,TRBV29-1,CSVGTVRELFF